This is a list of T cell receptor beta chains from one sample in a study of CD8+ T cells in alopecia areata. Produced via immunoSEQ multiplex PCR; TCRdb's table is partial and in-frame only. The top ten hold 8% to 11% of the sample, which has about 120,000 clones, about 51% seen once. Sequenced input: NKG2D-low CD8+ T cells sorted from blood. These receptors were taken from a human donor with alopecia areata. Both conserved end residues are part of each CDR3. D genes are given only for firm matches. Clone size appears in some rows only: once, few, many, or a class for an expanded clone.

clone_size d_call j_call v_call cdr3_aa cdr3_nt
few TRBD2 TRBJ2-3 TRBV19 CASSGLAQDTQYF TGTGCCAGTAGTGGACTAGCACAAGATACGCAGTATTTT
few TRBD1 TRBJ2-5 TRBV29-1 CSARTGYQETQYF TGCAGCGCCAGGACAGGGTACCAAGAGACCCAGTACTTC
. . TRBJ2-1 TRBV27 CASSGRHEQFF TGTGCCAGCAGTGGACGGCATGAGCAGTTCTTC
few TRBD1 TRBJ2-7 TRBV28 CASSKTGDPYEQYF TGTGCCAGCAGCAAGACAGGGGACCCCTACGAGCAGTACTTC
. TRBD2 TRBJ2-1 TRBV29-1 CSVEPSGGIYNEQFF TGCAGCGTTGAGCCTAGCGGGGGGATCTACAATGAGCAGTTCTTC
. . TRBJ1-5 TRBV29-1 CSVSQGVGNQPQHF TGCAGCGTCTCCCAGGGAGTGGGCAATCAGCCCCAGCATTTT
. . TRBJ2-7 TRBV5-1 CASSLAVTYEQYF TGCGCCAGCAGCCTCGCAGTTACCTACGAGCAGTACTTC
. . TRBJ2-7 TRBV29-1 CSVEDRDYEQYF TGCAGCGTTGAAGATCGGGACTACGAGCAGTACTTC
. . TRBJ2-7 TRBV29-1 CSVDGPKGPNEQYF TGCAGCGTTGACGGGCCGAAGGGGCCTAACGAGCAGTACTTC
. . TRBJ2-3 TRBV6-1 CASSKDERNTQYF TGTGCCAGCAGTAAAGACGAAAGGAATACGCAGTATTTT
few . TRBJ2-2 TRBV30 CAGALGGDTGELFF TGTGCCGGTGCTCTAGGGGGAGACACCGGGGAGCTGTTTTTT
few . TRBJ1-2 TRBV29-1 CSVGPGANYGYTF TGCAGCGTTGGTCCAGGGGCTAACTATGGCTACACCTTC
. . TRBJ2-3 TRBV27 CASSTMTDTQYF TGTGCCAGCAGTACAATGACAGATACGCAGTATTTT
few TRBD1 TRBJ1-2 TRBV29-1 CSVEGTVDGYTF TGCAGCGTTGAGGGGACAGTAGATGGCTACACCTTC
. TRBD2 TRBJ2-5 TRBV29-1 CSVEGTRTSGGEWDQETQYF TGCAGCGTTGAAGGCACTAGGACTAGCGGGGGAGAGTGGGACCAAGAGACCCAGTACTTC
. . TRBJ2-7 TRBV29-1 CSVAPTGDYEQYF TGCAGCGTTGCCCCGACAGGTGATTACGAGCAGTACTTC
. . TRBJ2-7 TRBV9 CASSVGDDISGEYF TGTGCCAGCAGCGTAGGGGACGATATCTCCGGGGAGTACTTC
. . TRBJ2-3 TRBV2 CASIVDTQYF TGTGCCAGCATAGTAGATACGCAGTATTTT
. TRBD2 TRBJ2-1 TRBV27 CASRPLAGGLVEQFF TGTGCCAGCAGGCCTCTAGCGGGAGGTCTGGTTGAGCAGTTCTTC
few . TRBJ1-2 TRBV29-1 CSAHTGTTPYGYTF TGCAGCGCCCACACCGGGACAACCCCATATGGCTACACCTTC
few . TRBJ2-1 TRBV19 CASSIKWRDEQFF TGTGCCAGTAGTATCAAATGGCGGGATGAGCAGTTCTTC
. TRBD2 TRBJ2-1 TRBV29-1 CSARGDEQFF TGCAGCGCACGGGGGGATGAGCAGTTCTTC
. . TRBJ2-1 TRBV29-1 CSVVIADYNEQFF TGCAGCGTTGTGATAGCGGACTACAATGAGCAGTTCTTC
. . TRBJ2-2 TRBV27 CASSLRGGELFF TGTGCCAGCAGTTTGAGGGGCGGGGAGCTGTTTTTT
few . TRBJ2-7 TRBV19 CATRGGHHYEQYF TGTGCCACCCGCGGGGGACACCACTACGAGCAGTACTTC
. TRBD1 TRBJ2-3 TRBV5-6 CASSAGTGGQEYF TGTGCCAGCAGCGCGGGGACAGGGGGCCAAGAGTATTTT
few . TRBJ2-7 TRBV28 CASSLRGVTYEQYF TGTGCCAGCAGTTTGCGAGGGGTTACCTACGAGCAGTACTTC
once . TRBJ1-2 TRBV29-1 CSDMDETYGYTF TGCAGCGACATGGACGAGACCTATGGCTACACCTTC
. . TRBJ2-7 TRBV30 CAWGGGHGSEQYF TGTGCCTGGGGCGGGGGCCATGGATCCGAGCAGTACTTC
few TRBD1 TRBJ2-7 TRBV5-6 CASSRDRYSYEQYF TGTGCCAGCAGCAGGGACAGATACTCCTACGAGCAGTACTTC
few TRBD1 TRBJ2-7 TRBV7-9 CASSLAGGQGYEQYF TGTGCCAGCAGCTTAGCGGGAGGACAGGGCTACGAGCAGTACTTC
few TRBD2 TRBJ2-1 TRBV29-1 CSVEGGDVLATEQFF TGCAGCGTTGAGGGGGGGGATGTATTAGCAACTGAGCAGTTCTTC
few TRBD1 TRBJ1-1 TRBV9 CASSVTQGGTEAFF TGTGCCAGCAGCGTGACACAGGGGGGAACTGAAGCTTTCTTT
. . TRBJ2-7 TRBV11-2 CASSSQGNEQYF TGTGCCAGCAGCTCGCAGGGGAACGAGCAGTACTTC
. . TRBJ2-1 TRBV7-3 CASSDLGNEQFF TGTGCCAGCTCTGATCTAGGGAACGAGCAGTTCTTC
. . TRBJ2-3 TRBV27 CASSSGTDTQYF TGTGCCAGCAGTTCGGGGACAGATACGCAGTATTTT